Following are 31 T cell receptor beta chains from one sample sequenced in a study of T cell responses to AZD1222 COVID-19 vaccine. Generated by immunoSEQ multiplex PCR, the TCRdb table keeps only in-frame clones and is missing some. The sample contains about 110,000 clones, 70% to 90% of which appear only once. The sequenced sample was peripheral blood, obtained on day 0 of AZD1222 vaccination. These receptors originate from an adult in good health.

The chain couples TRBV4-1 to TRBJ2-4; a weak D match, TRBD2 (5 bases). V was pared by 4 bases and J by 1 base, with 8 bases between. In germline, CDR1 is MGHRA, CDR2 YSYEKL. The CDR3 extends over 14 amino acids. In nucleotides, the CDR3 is TGCGCCAGCAGCCCCCCGGGGGCCAAAAACATTCAGTACTTC. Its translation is CASSPPGAKNIQYF.

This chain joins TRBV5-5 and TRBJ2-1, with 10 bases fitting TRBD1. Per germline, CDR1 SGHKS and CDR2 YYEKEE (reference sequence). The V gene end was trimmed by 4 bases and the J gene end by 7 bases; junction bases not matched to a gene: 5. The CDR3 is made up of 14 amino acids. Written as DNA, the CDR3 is TGTGCCAGCAGCATATGGACAGGGGGGAATGAGCAGTTCTTC. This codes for CASSIWTGGNEQFF.

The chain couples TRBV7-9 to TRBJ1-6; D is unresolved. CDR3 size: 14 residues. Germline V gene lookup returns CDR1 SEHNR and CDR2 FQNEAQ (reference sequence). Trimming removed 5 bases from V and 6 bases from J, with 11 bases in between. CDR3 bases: TGTGCCAGCAGCCCAGACGCCCTTAATTCACCCCTCCACTTT. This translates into CASSPDALNSPLHF.

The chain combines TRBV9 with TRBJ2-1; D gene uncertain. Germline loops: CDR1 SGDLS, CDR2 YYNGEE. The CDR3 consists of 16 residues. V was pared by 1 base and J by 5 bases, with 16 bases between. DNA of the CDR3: TGTGCCAGCAGCGTAAGGTCCCGGACGGGCCACAATGAGCAGTTCTTC. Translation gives CASSVRSRTGHNEQFF.

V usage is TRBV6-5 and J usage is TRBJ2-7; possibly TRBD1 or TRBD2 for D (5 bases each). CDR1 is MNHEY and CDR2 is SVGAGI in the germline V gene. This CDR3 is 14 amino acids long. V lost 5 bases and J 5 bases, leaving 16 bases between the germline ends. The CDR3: CASSTGRSANEQYF. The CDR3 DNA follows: TGTGCCAGCAGTACGGGACGGAGTGCCAACGAGCAGTACTTC.

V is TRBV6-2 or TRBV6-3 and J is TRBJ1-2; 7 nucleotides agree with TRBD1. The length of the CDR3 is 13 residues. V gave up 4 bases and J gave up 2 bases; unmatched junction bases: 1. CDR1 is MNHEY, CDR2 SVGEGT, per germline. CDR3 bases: TGTGCCAGCAGTTCGACAGGGAACTATGGCTACACCTTC. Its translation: CASSSTGNYGYTF.

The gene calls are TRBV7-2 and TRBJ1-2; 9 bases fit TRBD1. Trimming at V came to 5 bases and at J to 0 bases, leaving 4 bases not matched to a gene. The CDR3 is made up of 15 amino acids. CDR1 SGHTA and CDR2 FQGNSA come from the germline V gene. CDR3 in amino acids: CASSRQGGTNYGYTF. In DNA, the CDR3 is TGTGCCAGCAGCAGACAGGGGGGCACTAACTATGGCTACACCTTC.

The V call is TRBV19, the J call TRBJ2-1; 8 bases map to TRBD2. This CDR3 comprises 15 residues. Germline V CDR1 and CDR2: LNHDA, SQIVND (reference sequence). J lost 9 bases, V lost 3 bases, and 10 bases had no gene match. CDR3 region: CASSIVHGGAVEQFF. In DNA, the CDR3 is TGTGCCAGTAGTATTGTACACGGGGGGGCCGTTGAGCAGTTCTTC.

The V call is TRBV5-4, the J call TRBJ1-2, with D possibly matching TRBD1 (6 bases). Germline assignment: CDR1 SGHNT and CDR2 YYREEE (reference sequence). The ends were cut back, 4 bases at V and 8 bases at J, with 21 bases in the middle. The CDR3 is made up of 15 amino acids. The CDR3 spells CASSPPGGGLEGYTF. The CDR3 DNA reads TGTGCCAGCAGCCCGCCGGGGGGGGGCCTGGAAGGCTACACCTTC.

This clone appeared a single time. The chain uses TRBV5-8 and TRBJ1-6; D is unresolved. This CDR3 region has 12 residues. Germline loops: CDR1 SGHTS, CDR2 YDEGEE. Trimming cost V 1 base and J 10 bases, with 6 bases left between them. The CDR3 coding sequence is TGTGCCAGCAGCTTGCCATCCTCACCCCTCCACTTT. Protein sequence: CASSLPSSPLHF.

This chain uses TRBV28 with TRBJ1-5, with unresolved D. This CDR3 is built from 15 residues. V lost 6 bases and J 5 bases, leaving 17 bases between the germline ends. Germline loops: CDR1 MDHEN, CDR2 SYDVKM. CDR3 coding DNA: TGTGCCAGCAGCCTGGGGTCGGGTGGGCATCAGCCCCAGCATTTT. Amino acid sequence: CASSLGSGGHQPQHF. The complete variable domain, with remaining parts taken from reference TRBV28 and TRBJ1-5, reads DVKVTQSSRYLVKRTGEKVFLECVQDMDHENMFWYRQDPGLGLRLIYFSYDVKMKEKGDIPEGYSVSREKKERFSLILESASTNQTSMYLCASSLGSGGHQPQHFGDGTRLSIL.

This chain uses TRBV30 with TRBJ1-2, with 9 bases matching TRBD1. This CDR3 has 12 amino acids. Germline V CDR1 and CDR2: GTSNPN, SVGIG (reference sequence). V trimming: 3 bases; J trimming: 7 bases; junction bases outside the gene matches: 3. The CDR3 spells CAWSMTGGGYTF. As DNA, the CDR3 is TGTGCCTGGAGCATGACAGGGGGTGGCTACACCTTC.

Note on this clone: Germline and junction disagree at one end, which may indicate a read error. The CDR3 DNA is TGTGCCTGGTGTGTGGGGACGGCAAACACTGAAGCTTTCTTT. Protein sequence: CAWCVGTANTEAFF. The J gene is TRBJ1-1, the V gene TRBV30; perhaps TRBD1 as D (5 bases). Looked up from germline, CDR1 is GTSNPN and CDR2 is SVGIG (reference sequence). The CDR3 extends over 14 amino acids.

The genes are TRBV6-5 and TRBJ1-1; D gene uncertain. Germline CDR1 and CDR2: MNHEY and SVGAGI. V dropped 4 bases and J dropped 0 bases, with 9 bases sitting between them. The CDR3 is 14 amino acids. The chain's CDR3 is CASSFGKMNTEAFF. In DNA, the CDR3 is TGTGCCAGCAGTTTCGGAAAAATGAACACTGAAGCTTTCTTT.

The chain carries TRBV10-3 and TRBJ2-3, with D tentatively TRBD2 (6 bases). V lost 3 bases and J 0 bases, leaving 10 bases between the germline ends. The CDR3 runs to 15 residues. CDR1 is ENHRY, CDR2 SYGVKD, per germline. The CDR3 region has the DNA TGTGCCATCAGTGATGCGGGAACTAGCACAGATACGCAGTATTTT. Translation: CAISDAGTSTDTQYF.

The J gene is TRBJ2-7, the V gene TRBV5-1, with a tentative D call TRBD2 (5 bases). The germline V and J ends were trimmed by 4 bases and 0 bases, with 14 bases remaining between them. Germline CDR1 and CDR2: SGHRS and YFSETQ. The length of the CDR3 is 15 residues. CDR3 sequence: CASSPDYSSSYEQYF. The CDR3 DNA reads TGCGCCAGCAGCCCAGACTACTCAAGCTCCTACGAGCAGTACTTC.

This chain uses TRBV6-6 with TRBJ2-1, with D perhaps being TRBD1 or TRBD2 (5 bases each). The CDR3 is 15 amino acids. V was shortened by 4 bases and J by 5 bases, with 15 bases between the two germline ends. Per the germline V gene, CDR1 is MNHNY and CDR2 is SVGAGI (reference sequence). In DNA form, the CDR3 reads TGTGCCAGCAGTTCCGACTGGGACGCTCACAATGAGCAGTTCTTC. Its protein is CASSSDWDAHNEQFF.

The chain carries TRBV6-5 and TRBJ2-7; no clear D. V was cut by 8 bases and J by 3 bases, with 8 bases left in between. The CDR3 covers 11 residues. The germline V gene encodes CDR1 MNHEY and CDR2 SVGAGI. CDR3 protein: CASRDIYEQYF. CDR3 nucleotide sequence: TGTGCCAGCCGCGACATCTACGAGCAGTACTTC.

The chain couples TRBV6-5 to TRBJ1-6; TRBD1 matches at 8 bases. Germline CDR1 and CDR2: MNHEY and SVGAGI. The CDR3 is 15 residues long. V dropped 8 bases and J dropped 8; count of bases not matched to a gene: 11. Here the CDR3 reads CASPSQGAGDSPLHF. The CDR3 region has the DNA TGTGCCAGCCCCTCTCAGGGGGCGGGTGATTCACCCCTCCACTTT.

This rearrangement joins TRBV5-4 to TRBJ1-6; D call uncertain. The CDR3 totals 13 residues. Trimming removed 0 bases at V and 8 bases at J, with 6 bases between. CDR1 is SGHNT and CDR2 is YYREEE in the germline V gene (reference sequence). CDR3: CASSLAKDSPLHF. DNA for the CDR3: TGTGCCAGCAGCTTGGCCAAAGATTCACCCCTCCACTTT. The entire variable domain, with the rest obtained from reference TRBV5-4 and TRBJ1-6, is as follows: ETGVTQSPTHLIKTRGQQVTLRCSSQSGHNTVSWYQQALGQGPQFIFQYYREEENGRGNFPPRFSGLQFPNYSSELNVNALELDDSALYLCASSLAKDSPLHFGNGTRLTVT.

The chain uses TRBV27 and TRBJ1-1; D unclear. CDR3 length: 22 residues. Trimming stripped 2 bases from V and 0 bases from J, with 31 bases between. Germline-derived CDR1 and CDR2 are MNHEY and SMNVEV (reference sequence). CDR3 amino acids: CASSLTGGNTHLRGFLNTEAFF. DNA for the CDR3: TGTGCCAGCAGTTTAACTGGTGGGAACACCCACCTTCGAGGGTTTTTGAACACTGAAGCTTTCTTT.

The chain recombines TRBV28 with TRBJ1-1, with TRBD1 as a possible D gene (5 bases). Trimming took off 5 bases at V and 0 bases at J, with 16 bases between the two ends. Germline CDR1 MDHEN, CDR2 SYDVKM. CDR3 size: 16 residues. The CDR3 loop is CASSPRGVSMNTEAFF. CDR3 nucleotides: TGTGCCAGCAGTCCTAGGGGCGTGTCCATGAACACTGAAGCTTTCTTT.

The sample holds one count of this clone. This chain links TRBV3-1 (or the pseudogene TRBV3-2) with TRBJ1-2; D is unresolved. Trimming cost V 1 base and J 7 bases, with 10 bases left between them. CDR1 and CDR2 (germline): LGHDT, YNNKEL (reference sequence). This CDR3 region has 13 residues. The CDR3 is CASSQAYAGGYTF. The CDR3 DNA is TGTGCCAGCAGCCAAGCTTATGCAGGTGGCTACACCTTC.

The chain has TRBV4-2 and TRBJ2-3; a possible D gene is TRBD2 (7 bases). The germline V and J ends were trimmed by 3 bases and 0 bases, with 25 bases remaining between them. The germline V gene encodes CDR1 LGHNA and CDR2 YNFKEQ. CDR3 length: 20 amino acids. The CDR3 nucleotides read TGTGCCAGCAGCCAGGATACTGATCGGGGGCTAGCGGAAAGCACAGATACGCAGTATTTT. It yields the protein CASSQDTDRGLAESTDTQYF.

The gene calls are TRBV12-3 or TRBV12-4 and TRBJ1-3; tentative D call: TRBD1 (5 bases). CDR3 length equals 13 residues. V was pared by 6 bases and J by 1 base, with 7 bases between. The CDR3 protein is CASSQGSGNTIYF. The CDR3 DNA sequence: TGTGCCAGCAGCCAGGGATCTGGAAACACCATATATTTT.

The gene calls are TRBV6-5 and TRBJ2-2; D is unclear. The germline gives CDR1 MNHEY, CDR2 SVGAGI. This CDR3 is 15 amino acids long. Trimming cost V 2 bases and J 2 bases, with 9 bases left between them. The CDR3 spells CASSYVLPNTGELFF. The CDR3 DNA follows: TGTGCCAGCAGTTACGTACTTCCCAACACCGGGGAGCTGTTTTTT.

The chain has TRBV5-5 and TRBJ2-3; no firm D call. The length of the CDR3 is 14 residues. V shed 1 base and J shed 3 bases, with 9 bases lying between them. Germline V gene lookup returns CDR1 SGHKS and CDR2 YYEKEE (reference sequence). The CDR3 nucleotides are TGTGCCAGCAGCTTGTTGGGTACGACAGATACGCAGTATTTT. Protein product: CASSLLGTTDTQYF.

CDR3 sequence (DNA): TGCAGCGTTGGGTCGGGGACAAATCAGCCCCAGCATTTT. It specifies CSVGSGTNQPQHF. V gene TRBV29-1 combines with J gene TRBJ1-5; TRBD1 is a possible D gene (6 bases). The CDR3 totals 13 residues. The V gene lost 4 bases and the J gene lost 4 bases, with 11 bases spanning the gap. CDR1 and CDR2 from the germline V gene are SQVTM and ANQGSEA.

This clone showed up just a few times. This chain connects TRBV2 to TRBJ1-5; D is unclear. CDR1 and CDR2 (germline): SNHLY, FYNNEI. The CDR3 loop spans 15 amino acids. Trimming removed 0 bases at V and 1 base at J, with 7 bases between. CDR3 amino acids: CASSEAELSNQPQHF. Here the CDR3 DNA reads TGTGCCAGCAGTGAAGCTGAATTAAGCAATCAGCCCCAGCATTTT. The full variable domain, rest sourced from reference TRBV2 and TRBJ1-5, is EPEVTQTPSHQVTQMGQEVILRCVPISNHLYFYWYRQILGQKVEFLVSFYNNEISEKSEIFDDQFSVERPDGSNFTLKIRSTKLEDSAMYFCASSEAELSNQPQHFGDGTRLSIL.

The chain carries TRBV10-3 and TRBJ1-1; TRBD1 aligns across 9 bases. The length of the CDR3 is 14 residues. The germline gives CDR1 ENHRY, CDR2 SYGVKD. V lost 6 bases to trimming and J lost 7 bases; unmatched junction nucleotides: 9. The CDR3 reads CAISRGQGKGEAFF. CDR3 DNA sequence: TGTGCCATCAGCAGGGGACAGGGAAAGGGTGAAGCTTTCTTT.

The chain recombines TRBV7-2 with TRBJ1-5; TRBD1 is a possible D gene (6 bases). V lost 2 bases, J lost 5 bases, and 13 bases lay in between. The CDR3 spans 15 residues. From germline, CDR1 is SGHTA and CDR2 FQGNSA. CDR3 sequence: CASSLSEGGHQPQHF. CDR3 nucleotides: TGTGCCAGCAGCTTAAGCGAAGGGGGACATCAGCCCCAGCATTTT.